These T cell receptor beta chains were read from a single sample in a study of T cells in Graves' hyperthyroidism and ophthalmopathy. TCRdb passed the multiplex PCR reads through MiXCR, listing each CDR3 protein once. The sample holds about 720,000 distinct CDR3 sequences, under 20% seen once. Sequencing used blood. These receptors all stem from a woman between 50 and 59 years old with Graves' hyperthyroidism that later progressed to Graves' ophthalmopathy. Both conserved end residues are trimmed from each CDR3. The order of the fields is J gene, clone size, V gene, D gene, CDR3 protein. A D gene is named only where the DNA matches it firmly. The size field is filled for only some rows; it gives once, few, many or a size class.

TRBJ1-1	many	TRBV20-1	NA	SAKLDGRNTEAF
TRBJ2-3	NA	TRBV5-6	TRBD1	ATSDRASDTQY
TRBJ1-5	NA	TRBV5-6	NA	ASSLGRERQPQH
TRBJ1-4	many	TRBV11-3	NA	ASSLGLDEKLF
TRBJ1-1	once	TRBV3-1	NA	ASSQDGPLVKGAF
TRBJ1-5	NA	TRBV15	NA	ATSRTLYSNQPQH
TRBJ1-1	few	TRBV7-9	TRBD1	ASSHGQGSNTEAF
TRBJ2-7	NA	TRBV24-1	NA	ATSEIRDITYEQY
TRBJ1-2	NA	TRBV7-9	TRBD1	ASSKNRDRLNYGYT
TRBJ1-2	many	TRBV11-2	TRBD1	ASSWGQGAYGYT
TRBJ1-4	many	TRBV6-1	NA	ASSEGYFNEKLF
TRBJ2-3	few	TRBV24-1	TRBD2	ATSDQLAGDSDTQY
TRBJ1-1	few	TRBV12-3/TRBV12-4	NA	ASAIQGHTEAF
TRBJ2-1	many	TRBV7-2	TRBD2	ASSLSGGVYNEQF
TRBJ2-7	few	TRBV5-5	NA	ASSLWDTYEQY
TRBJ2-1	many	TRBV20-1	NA	SAREGTTEGNEQF
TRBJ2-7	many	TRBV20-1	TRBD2	SARVPSGGLYEQY
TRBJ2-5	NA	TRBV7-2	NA	ASTLSPGAETQY
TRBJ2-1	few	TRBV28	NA	ASRWSAYNEQF
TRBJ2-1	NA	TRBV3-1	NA	ASSQEIHGGTYNEQF
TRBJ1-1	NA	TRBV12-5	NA	ASGHGNTEAF
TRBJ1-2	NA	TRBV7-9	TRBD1	ASSRLGEGASGYT
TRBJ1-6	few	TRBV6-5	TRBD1	ASSYEGQASSYNSPLH
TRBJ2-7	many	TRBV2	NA	ASSPGSVPYEQY
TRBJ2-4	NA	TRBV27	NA	ASSQNIQY
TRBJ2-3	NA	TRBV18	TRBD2	ASSPVFFTSGVTDTQY
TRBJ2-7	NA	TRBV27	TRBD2	ASGQAGGAYEQY
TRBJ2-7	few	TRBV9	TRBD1	ASSKDGQGSYEQY
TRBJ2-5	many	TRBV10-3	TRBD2	AIAKTTSGEETQY
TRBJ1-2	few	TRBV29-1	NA	SVGNQQVLGYT
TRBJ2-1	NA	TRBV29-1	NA	SVGTAIYNEQF
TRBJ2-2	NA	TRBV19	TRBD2	ASMGGTTTGELF
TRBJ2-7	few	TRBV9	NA	ASSVAADYEQY
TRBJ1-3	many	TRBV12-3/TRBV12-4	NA	ASSLAGGITIY
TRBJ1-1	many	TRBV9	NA	ASSVTGNMNTEAF
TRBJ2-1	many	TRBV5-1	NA	ASSPAILSYNEQF
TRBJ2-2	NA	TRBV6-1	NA	ASSGRRGTGELF
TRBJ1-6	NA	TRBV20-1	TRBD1	SGADRGNSPLH
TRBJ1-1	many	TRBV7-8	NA	ASSLQVEHTEAF
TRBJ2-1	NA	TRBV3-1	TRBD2	ASSAGLAGWFEQF
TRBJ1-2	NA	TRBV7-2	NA	ASSSLPTIYGYT
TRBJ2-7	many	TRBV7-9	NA	ASSSEHTLYEQY
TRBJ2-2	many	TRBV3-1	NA	ASSQDTFANTGELF
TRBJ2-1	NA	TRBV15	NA	ATSRERGEQF
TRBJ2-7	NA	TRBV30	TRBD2	AWRGKRRGGLEQY
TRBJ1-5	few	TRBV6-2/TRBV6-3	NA	ASSSAHGVVGNQPQH
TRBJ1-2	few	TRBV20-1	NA	SASRGANYGYT
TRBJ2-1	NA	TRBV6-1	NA	ASRIPGPYNEQF
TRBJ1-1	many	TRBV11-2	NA	ASSFSRGTEAF